The sequence of this TCR beta chain was determined in a study of T cell responses to AZD1222 COVID-19 vaccine. The study's findings and limits: Among the donors, most were white British and more were female, and clonal diversity was possibly underestimated. Repertoire collection took place solely once the T cell response had peaked. CD4 TCRs covered the whole spike, strongest at regions 160-218 and 743-854. Unmutated variant regions reportedly attract nearly half of all spike-specific TCRs.

Profiling relied on immunoSEQ multiplex PCR, and the TCRdb table lists in-frame clones only, not all of them. Of about 83,000 clones in the sample, about 89% were seen once. The CDR3 totals 14 residues. J was trimmed by 4 bases and V by 4 bases; bases with no gene match: 7. From germline, CDR1 is SGHRS and CDR2 YFSETQ. A word on this clone: Its antigen is not identified.

The V and J genes are TRBV5-1 and TRBJ2-7, with TRBD2 matching over 8 bases. The sequence came from an adult in good health. This sample comprised peripheral blood, obtained on day 0 of MenACWY control vaccination. The CDR3 DNA sequence: TGCGCCAGCAGCCCGGGGGGGACACCTTACGAGCAGTACTTC. This translates into CASSPGGTPYEQYF.